This passage covers 31 T cell receptor beta chains from one sample sequenced in a study of T-cell memory formation after mild COVID-19. TCRdb reanalysed the 5' RACE reads using MiXCR and keeps one entry per CDR3 protein. The sample carries 450,000 or so distinct CDR3 sequences, about 20% recorded once. The sample consisted of PBMCs or a T cell subset sorted from them (not recorded which). Receptor source: an adult woman who had mild COVID-19 (a few samples of this study predate the infection). Cell type and time point are not known.

The chain couples TRBV7-9 to TRBJ2-1; no reliable D call. Trimming removed 5 bases from V and 8 bases from J, with 16 bases in between. This CDR3 comprises 14 residues. From germline, CDR1 is SEHNR and CDR2 FQNEAQ (reference sequence). The CDR3 DNA reads as TGTGCCAGCAGCCGATCCTCCCGTTCCGATGAGCAGTTCTTC. Its translation is CASSRSSRSDEQFF.

The chain recombines TRBV20-1 with TRBJ1-1; TRBD1 agrees at 8 bases. CDR1 is DFQATT, CDR2 SNEGSKA, per germline (reference sequence). This CDR3 comprises 14 residues. With 3 bases clipped from V and 6 bases from J, the junction kept 9 bases outside the gene matches. CDR3 DNA sequence: TGCAGTGCTAGGCCTCAGACAGGGGCCCCTGAAGCTTTCTTT. This encodes CSARPQTGAPEAFF.

The gene calls are TRBV20-1 and TRBJ1-2; 7 positions match TRBD1. The germline V gene encodes CDR1 DFQATT and CDR2 SNEGSKA (reference sequence). The V segment lost 6 bases and the J segment 6 bases; nucleotides outside the gene matches: 4. The CDR3 loop spans 11 amino acids. CDR3: CSAKGQHGYTF. CDR3 bases: TGCAGTGCAAAGGGACAGCATGGCTACACCTTC.

The table lists this clonotype with a few counts. The chain uses TRBV7-9 and TRBJ2-3; D ambiguous. This CDR3 comprises 19 residues. Germline loops: CDR1 SEHNR, CDR2 FQNEAQ (reference sequence). The V end lost 3 bases, the J end lost 3 bases, and 25 bases lay between the germline ends. The CDR3 region is CASSFITAWPVDGTDTQYF. CDR3 nucleotides: TGTGCCAGCAGCTTTATCACCGCTTGGCCCGTGGACGGGACAGATACGCAGTATTTT.

The J gene is TRBJ2-1, the V gene TRBV4-2; maybe TRBD2 (6 bases). The germline V and J ends were trimmed by 4 bases and 4 bases, with 20 bases remaining between them. There are 17 residues in the CDR3. The germline gives CDR1 LGHNA, CDR2 YNFKEQ. The chain's CDR3 is CASSPGLNGGRYNEQFF. The CDR3 DNA follows: TGTGCCAGCAGCCCGGGACTCAACGGCGGTAGATACAATGAGCAGTTCTTC.

This clonotype was detected only a few times. V usage is TRBV4-3 and J usage is TRBJ2-5; 8 bases are a match to TRBD1. The length of the CDR3 is 15 residues. V trimming: 2 bases; J trimming: 4 bases; junction bases outside the gene matches: 6. Germline CDR1 is LGHNA and CDR2 is YSLEER. The DNA for the CDR3 is TGCGCCAGCAGCCAAAGCTCCGGACAGGGAGAGACCCAGTACTTC. As protein: CASSQSSGQGETQYF.

V gene TRBV5-1 combines with J gene TRBJ1-1, with a tentative D call TRBD1 (6 bases). CDR3 length equals 15 residues. The V gene lost 4 bases and the J gene lost 5 bases, with 18 bases spanning the gap. Germline lookup yields CDR1 SGHRS and CDR2 YFSETQ. The CDR3 here is CASSLRGSGVTEAFF. In DNA form, the CDR3 reads TGCGCCAGCAGCCTCAGGGGCAGTGGAGTGACTGAAGCTTTCTTT.

In its sample, this clonotype was seen a few times. The chain has TRBV7-2 and TRBJ2-5, with a weak D call TRBD2 (5 bases). The CDR3 contains 13 residues. Germline V lookup: CDR1 SGHTA, CDR2 FQGNSA. Trimming pared 3 bases from V and 4 bases from J, leaving 9 bases between. In nucleotides, the CDR3 is TGTGCCAGCAGCTTGGGGAGTTTAGAGACCCAGTACTTC. Translation gives CASSLGSLETQYF.

This clonotype was recorded many times. This chain connects TRBV5-1 to TRBJ2-1; possibly TRBD2 for D (6 bases). CDR1 is SGHRS, CDR2 YFSETQ, per germline. The CDR3 sequence is 14 residues long. Trimming stripped 4 bases from V and 7 bases from J, with 15 bases between. In DNA, the CDR3 is TGCGCCAGCAGCGGCGGGATCATTGTGAATGAGCAGTTCTTC. Its translation: CASSGGIIVNEQFF.

The chain recombines TRBV5-5 with TRBJ1-4; TRBD1 is a possible D gene (5 bases). Germline lookup yields CDR1 SGHKS and CDR2 YYEKEE (reference sequence). V was cut by 5 bases and J by 11 bases, with 16 bases left in between. The CDR3 consists of 13 residues. DNA for the CDR3: TGTGCCAGCAGTTCGGGGCCGGGGTTGAAACTGTTTTTT. Protein sequence: CASSSGPGLKLFF. The entire variable domain, with the rest obtained from reference TRBV5-5 and TRBJ1-4, is as follows: DAGVTQSPTHLIKTRGQQVTLRCSPISGHKSVSWYQQVLGQGPQFIFQYYEKEERGRGNFPDRFSARQFPNYSSELNVNALLLGDSALYLCASSSGPGLKLFFGSGTQLSVL.

CDR3 sequence reads: CASRPGGGTYNEQFF. CDR3 bases: TGTGCCAGCAGGCCAGGCGGGGGAACCTACAATGAGCAGTTCTTC. The V gene is TRBV28, the J gene TRBJ2-1; 7 bases match TRBD2. Germline assignment: CDR1 MDHEN and CDR2 SYDVKM. The CDR3 spans 15 residues. After removal of 6 bases from V and 2 bases from J, the junction contained 7 bases not matched to a gene.

The sample holds one count of this clonotype. The chain has TRBV4-2 and TRBJ2-1, with TRBD2 matching over 7 bases. Germline lookup yields CDR1 LGHNA and CDR2 YNFKEQ. Trimming took 1 base from V and 4 from J; bases not matched to a gene: 7. The CDR3 has 16 amino acids. The CDR3 loop is CASSQVSAGVYNEQFF. CDR3 nucleotide sequence: TGTGCCAGCAGCCAAGTATCTGCGGGGGTATACAATGAGCAGTTCTTC.

V and J are TRBV6-2 or TRBV6-3 and TRBJ2-2; D uncertain. V was shortened by 2 bases and J by 7 bases, with 11 bases between the two germline ends. CDR1 MNHEY and CDR2 SVGEGT come from the germline V gene. The CDR3 is 14 amino acids. CDR3 sequence reads: CASSYGGDRGELFF. The CDR3 nucleotides are TGTGCCAGCAGTTACGGCGGTGACCGCGGGGAGCTGTTTTTT.

This clonotype was seen a handful of times. The J gene is TRBJ1-4, the V gene TRBV27, with 7 bases lining up with TRBD1. V shed 5 bases and J 8 bases; nucleotides not matched to a gene: 8. Germline CDR1 MNHEY, CDR2 SMNVEV (reference sequence). This CDR3 has 14 amino acids. CDR3 sequence: CASSLAGTDEKLFF. In nucleotides, the CDR3 is TGTGCCAGCAGTCTCGCCGGGACAGACGAAAAACTGTTTTTT.

This clonotype was seen a few times. The chain links TRBV11-2 to TRBJ2-1, with no clear D. CDR3 length: 12 residues. V lost 1 base to trimming and J lost 8 bases, with 6 bases between them. The V gene's germline CDR1 is SGHAT and CDR2 FQNNGV. In DNA, the CDR3 is TGTGCCAGCAGCTTAGCTTCCTATGAGCAGTTCTTC. This translates into CASSLASYEQFF. Complete variable domain (other parts from reference TRBV11-2 and TRBJ2-1): EAGVAQSPRYKIIEKRQSVAFWCNPISGHATLYWYQQILGQGPKLLIQFQNNGVVDDSQLPKDRFSAERLKGVDSTLKIQPAKLEDSAVYLCASSLASYEQFFGPGTRLTVL.

The sample holds a few counts of this clonotype. V usage is TRBV5-1 and J usage is TRBJ2-1; D tentatively fits TRBD1 or TRBD2 (5 bases each). V was cut by 0 bases and J by 7 bases, with 8 bases left in between. CDR1 is SGHRS and CDR2 is YFSETQ in the germline V gene. The CDR3 loop spans 13 amino acids. CDR3 loop: CASSLVGENEQFF. CDR3 in DNA: TGCGCCAGCAGCTTGGTAGGGGAGAATGAGCAGTTCTTC.

This clonotype showed up just once. The chain links TRBV10-2 to TRBJ2-3; D perhaps matches TRBD2 (6 bases). CDR1 and CDR2 (germline): WSHSY, SAAADI. This CDR3 has 14 residues. Trimming stripped 5 bases from V and 2 bases from J, with 11 bases between. As DNA, the CDR3 is TGCGCCAGCAGTATACTAGCCCCCACAGATACGCAGTATTTT. It encodes CASSILAPTDTQYF.

This clonotype was seen a handful of times. V is TRBV10-3 and J is TRBJ2-1; TRBD2 matches at 9 bases. Germline CDR1 reads ENHRY; CDR2 reads SYGVKD. J gave up 9 bases and V 3 bases, and 9 bases lay outside the gene matches. The length of the CDR3 is 15 residues. CDR3 DNA: TGTGCCATCAGTGACGGTAGCGGGAGCTCTGGTGAGCAGTTCTTC. It codes for CAISDGSGSSGEQFF.

Only a few counts were recorded for this clonotype. The chain is built from TRBV4-1 and TRBJ2-1; 7 nucleotides agree with TRBD2. V lost 3 bases and J lost 5; bases outside the gene matches: 4. Germline CDR1 MGHRA, CDR2 YSYEKL. CDR3 length: 14 amino acids. The CDR3 loop is CASSQYGGNNEQFF. The CDR3 DNA is TGCGCCAGCAGCCAGTACGGGGGGAACAATGAGCAGTTCTTC.

This clonotype was observed a single time. The chain carries TRBV5-8 and TRBJ1-6, with unresolved D. The V end lost 4 bases, the J end lost 9 bases, and 17 bases lay between the germline ends. The germline CDR1 and CDR2 sequences are SGHTS and YDEGEE. CDR3 length: 15 amino acids. The CDR3 reads CASSPSGGSGSPLHF. CDR3 coding DNA: TGTGCCAGCAGCCCGTCGGGAGGCTCAGGTTCACCCCTCCACTTT.

In this sample, this clonotype turned up once. V gene TRBV14 combines with J gene TRBJ1-3; tentatively, D is TRBD1 (5 bases). Trimming cost V 1 base and J 9 bases, with 16 bases left between them. Looked up from germline, CDR1 is SGHDN and CDR2 is FVKESK. The CDR3 totals 15 residues. CDR3 sequence reads: CASSQVTGQWGTIYF. The CDR3 DNA is TGTGCCAGCAGCCAAGTTACAGGTCAATGGGGCACCATATATTTT. Full variable domain (missing parts from reference TRBV14 and TRBJ1-3): EAGVTQFPSHSVIEKGQTVTLRCDPISGHDNLYWYRRVMGKEIKFLLHFVKESKQDESGMPNNRFLAERTGGTYSTLKVQPAELEDSGVYFCASSQVTGQWGTIYFGEGSWLTVV.

The V call is TRBV9, the J call TRBJ1-1, with D possibly TRBD1 on 5 matching bases. The CDR3 sequence is 14 residues long. In germline, CDR1 is SGDLS, CDR2 YYNGEE. The ends were cut back, 2 bases at V and 0 bases at J, with 8 bases in the middle. The CDR3 DNA sequence: TGTGCCAGCAGCGTTGCGGGGGTGAACACTGAAGCTTTCTTT. This gives the protein CASSVAGVNTEAFF.

The rearrangement joins TRBV10-3 to TRBJ2-5, with D unclear. This CDR3 contains 11 residues. Germline V gives CDR1 ENHRY, CDR2 SYGVKD. Trimming took 0 bases from V and 5 from J, leaving 1 base between them. CDR3 sequence: CAISESETQYF. Written as DNA, the CDR3 is TGTGCCATCAGTGAGTCGGAGACCCAGTACTTC.

This clonotype appeared a few times. This CDR3 reads CASSPQMGRPREAYGYTF. CDR3 bases: TGTGCCAGCTCACCACAAATGGGACGCCCGAGGGAGGCCTATGGCTACACCTTC. The chain uses TRBV18 and TRBJ1-2, with D perhaps matching TRBD1 (5 bases). Germline values: CDR1 KGHSH, CDR2 LQKENI. The CDR3 length is 18 residues. With 1 base removed from V and 4 bases from J, the gap between germline ends came to 22 bases.

The V and J genes are TRBV9 and TRBJ2-1, with 11 bases matching TRBD2. J lost 4 bases, V lost 3 bases, and 3 bases had no gene match. This CDR3 comprises 15 residues. CDR1 and CDR2 (germline): SGDLS, YYNGEE. CDR3 nucleotide sequence: TGTGCCAGCAGCGCGGGACTAGCGGATTACAATGAGCAGTTCTTC. Encoded protein: CASSAGLADYNEQFF.

This clonotype was detected only a few times. DNA for the CDR3: TGTGCCAGCAGTTTCGGCGCCAATGAAAAACTGTTTTTT. Amino acids: CASSFGANEKLFF. The rearrangement links TRBV21-1 to TRBJ1-4; no check of the table's D call, TRBD1, against the DNA was made. TRBV21-1 is classified as a pseudogene. The CDR3 runs to 13 residues.

The table lists this clonotype with a few counts. The V gene is TRBV5-8, the J gene TRBJ2-1; tentatively, D is TRBD2 (6 bases). With 2 bases removed from V and 16 bases from J, the gap between germline ends came to 13 bases. Germline V gene lookup returns CDR1 SGHTS and CDR2 YDEGEE. There are 11 residues in the CDR3. The CDR3 DNA follows: TGTGCCAGCAGCTTCCAGGAGGGTTGTTTCTTC. Its protein product is CASSFQEGCFF. The full variable domain, completed using reference TRBV5-8 and TRBJ2-1, is EAGVTQSPTHLIKTRGQQATLRCSPISGHTSVYWYQQALGLGLQFLLWYDEGEERNRGNFPPRFSGRQFPNYSSELNVNALELEDSALYLCASSFQEGCFFGPGTRLTVL.

This clonotype was observed a handful of times. V and J are TRBV2 and TRBJ2-1; possibly TRBD1 or TRBD2 for D (5 bases each). Trimming left V 4 bases short and J 0 bases short, with 19 bases between. Germline CDR1 is SNHLY and CDR2 is FYNNEI. The CDR3 runs to 18 residues. CDR3 region: CASSGAGDPKSSYNEQFF. DNA for the CDR3: TGTGCCAGCAGTGGAGCTGGGGACCCCAAATCCTCCTACAATGAGCAGTTCTTC. Complete variable domain (other parts from reference TRBV2 and TRBJ2-1): EPEVTQTPSHQVTQMGQEVILRCVPISNHLYFYWYRQILGQKVEFLVSFYNNEISEKSEIFDDQFSVERPDGSNFTLKIRSTKLEDSAMYFCASSGAGDPKSSYNEQFFGPGTRLTVL.

The table lists this clonotype with a few counts. This chain joins TRBV4-1 and TRBJ2-3; D not certain. The germline CDR1 and CDR2 sequences are MGHRA and YSYEKL. V lost 3 bases and J lost 9, with 7 bases in between. This CDR3 comprises 11 residues. The CDR3 sequence: CASSQGLTQYF. For the CDR3, the DNA is TGCGCCAGCAGCCAGGGTTTGACGCAGTATTTT.

The chain carries TRBV5-1 and TRBJ2-7, with unresolved D. Trimming took 0 bases from V and 4 from J, leaving 8 bases between them. CDR1 SGHRS and CDR2 YFSETQ come from the germline V gene. The CDR3 extends over 13 amino acids. For the CDR3, the DNA is TGCGCCAGCAGCTTGGGAATCTTGTACGAGCAGTACTTC. Protein product: CASSLGILYEQYF.

This clonotype has at least ten counts. V is TRBV10-3 and J is TRBJ1-2; D unclear. The germline V and J ends were trimmed by 3 bases and 6 bases, with 14 bases remaining between them. This CDR3 is 14 amino acids long. The germline V gene has CDR1 ENHRY and CDR2 SYGVKD. CDR3 residues: CAISDLRVVDGYTF. The CDR3 DNA is TGTGCCATCAGTGATTTGAGGGTGGTGGATGGCTACACCTTC.